A single sample gave rise to the 10 T cell receptor beta chains below, sequenced in a study of control samples from healthy donors and cancer patients (dated by TCRdb to 2020 to 2021). The method was the immunoSEQ multiplex PCR assay. Here the immuneACCESS table is served through TCRdb, limited to in-frame sequences with V and J called. Missing clones are a known gap in these copies; in checked studies unresolved V genes cover under half, and the rest lacks a known reason. Present in this sample are about 120,000 clones, 89% of which were seen just once. The top ten clones comprise about two fifths of the sample. The sequenced sample was blood. The receptors come from a middle-aged man in good health.

The chain couples TRBV27 to TRBJ2-1, with 10 bases fitting TRBD1. Germline trimming cut 5 bases from V and 8 bases from J; bases unmatched to any gene: 9. The CDR3 totals 15 residues. Germline CDR1 MNHEY, CDR2 SMNVEV (reference sequence). CDR3 in amino acids: CASSHRDRGGHEQFF. The CDR3 DNA reads TGTGCCAGCAGTCACCGGGACAGGGGAGGGCATGAGCAGTTCTTC.

The chain recombines TRBV13 with TRBJ2-7, with TRBD2 matching over 11 bases. Germline values: CDR1 PRHDT, CDR2 FYEKMQ (reference sequence). The CDR3 extends over 16 amino acids. The J segment lost 0 bases and the V segment lost 5 bases, leaving 6 bases of the junction unmatched. The DNA of the CDR3 is TGTGCCAGCAGCCCATCCGGGACTAGCGGCTCCTACGAGCAGTACTTC. It yields the protein CASSPSGTSGSYEQYF.

The V call is TRBV9, the J call TRBJ2-5; D possibly corresponds to TRBD1 (5 bases). Germline V gene sequence: CDR1 SGDLS, CDR2 YYNGEE. The germline V and J ends were trimmed by 0 bases and 7 bases, with 13 bases remaining between them. This CDR3 comprises 14 residues. CDR3 protein: CASSVGAGMGTQYF. Here the CDR3 DNA reads TGTGCCAGCAGCGTAGGGGCAGGGATGGGGACCCAGTACTTC.

This chain links TRBV14 with TRBJ1-2; tentatively, D is TRBD1 (5 bases). Germline V CDR1 and CDR2: SGHDN, FVKESK. V lost 0 bases and J lost 6, with 11 bases in between. CDR3 length equals 14 residues. The CDR3 nucleotides are TGTGCCAGCAGCCAAGACCGGGGCGTGGATGGCTACACCTTC. This codes for CASSQDRGVDGYTF.

J is TRBJ1-5 and V is TRBV18; 11 nucleotides line up with TRBD1. This CDR3 is built from 15 residues. Trimming took 0 bases from V and 7 from J; bases not matched to a gene: 2. Germline V lookup: CDR1 KGHSH, CDR2 LQKENI. For the CDR3, the DNA is TGTGCCAGCTCACCACCCGGGACAGGGGGACAGCCCCAGCATTTT. Translated: CASSPPGTGGQPQHF. Full variable domain (missing parts from reference TRBV18 and TRBJ1-5): NAGVMQNPRHLVRRRGQEARLRCSPMKGHSHVYWYRQLPEEGLKFMVYLQKENIIDESGMPKERFSAEFPKEGPSILRIQQVVRGDSAAYFCASSPPGTGGQPQHFGDGTRLSIL.

The gene calls are TRBV5-4 and TRBJ1-1, with 7 positions matching TRBD1. Per the germline V gene, CDR1 is SGHNT and CDR2 is YYREEE (reference sequence). After removal of 4 bases from V and 6 bases from J, the junction contained 6 bases not matched to a gene. The CDR3 has 13 amino acids. The CDR3 here is CASSRQGTPEAFF. The CDR3 DNA reads as TGTGCCAGCAGCCGACAGGGAACGCCTGAAGCTTTCTTT.

The chain recombines TRBV6-5 with TRBJ1-1, with a possible D match to TRBD1 (6 bases). V lost 2 bases, J lost 1 base, and 8 bases lay in between. Per germline, CDR1 MNHEY and CDR2 SVGAGI. This CDR3 is 14 amino acids long. CDR3 nucleotide sequence: TGTGCCAGCAGTTACGAGGGGGGGAACACTGAAGCTTTCTTT. Its translation is CASSYEGGNTEAFF.

This clone has only a few counts. The J gene is TRBJ2-1, the V gene TRBV6-4, with unresolved D. There are 14 residues in the CDR3. Germline V gene lookup returns CDR1 MRHNA and CDR2 SNTAGT. V shed 6 bases and J shed 1 base, with 10 bases lying between them. CDR3 in amino acids: CASSRSESYNEQFF. In DNA, the CDR3 is TGTGCCAGCAGCCGCTCCGAATCCTACAATGAGCAGTTCTTC.

This chain joins TRBV5-1 and TRBJ2-7, with 10 bases matching TRBD1. CDR1 and CDR2 from the germline V gene are SGHRS and YFSETQ. Trimming took 4 bases from V and 5 from J; bases not matched to a gene: 6. CDR3 length: 14 residues. Written as DNA, the CDR3 is TGCGCCAGCAGCATGGACAGGGGGTCGGACGAGCAGTACTTC. The encoded protein is CASSMDRGSDEQYF. Together with reference TRBV5-1 and TRBJ2-7, the CDR3 gives the full variable domain: KAGVTQTPRYLIKTRGQQVTLSCSPISGHRSVSWYQQTPGQGLQFLFEYFSETQRNKGNFPGRFSGRQFSNSRSEMNVSTLELGDSALYLCASSMDRGSDEQYFGPGTRLTVT.

The J gene is TRBJ1-4, the V gene TRBV9; no firm D call. CDR3 length: 14 residues. CDR1 is SGDLS and CDR2 is YYNGEE in the germline V gene. V was clipped by 0 bases and J by 0 bases, with 3 bases between them. The CDR3 DNA sequence: TGTGCCAGCAGCGTAGCCTCAACTAATGAAAAACTGTTTTTT. Translation: CASSVASTNEKLFF.